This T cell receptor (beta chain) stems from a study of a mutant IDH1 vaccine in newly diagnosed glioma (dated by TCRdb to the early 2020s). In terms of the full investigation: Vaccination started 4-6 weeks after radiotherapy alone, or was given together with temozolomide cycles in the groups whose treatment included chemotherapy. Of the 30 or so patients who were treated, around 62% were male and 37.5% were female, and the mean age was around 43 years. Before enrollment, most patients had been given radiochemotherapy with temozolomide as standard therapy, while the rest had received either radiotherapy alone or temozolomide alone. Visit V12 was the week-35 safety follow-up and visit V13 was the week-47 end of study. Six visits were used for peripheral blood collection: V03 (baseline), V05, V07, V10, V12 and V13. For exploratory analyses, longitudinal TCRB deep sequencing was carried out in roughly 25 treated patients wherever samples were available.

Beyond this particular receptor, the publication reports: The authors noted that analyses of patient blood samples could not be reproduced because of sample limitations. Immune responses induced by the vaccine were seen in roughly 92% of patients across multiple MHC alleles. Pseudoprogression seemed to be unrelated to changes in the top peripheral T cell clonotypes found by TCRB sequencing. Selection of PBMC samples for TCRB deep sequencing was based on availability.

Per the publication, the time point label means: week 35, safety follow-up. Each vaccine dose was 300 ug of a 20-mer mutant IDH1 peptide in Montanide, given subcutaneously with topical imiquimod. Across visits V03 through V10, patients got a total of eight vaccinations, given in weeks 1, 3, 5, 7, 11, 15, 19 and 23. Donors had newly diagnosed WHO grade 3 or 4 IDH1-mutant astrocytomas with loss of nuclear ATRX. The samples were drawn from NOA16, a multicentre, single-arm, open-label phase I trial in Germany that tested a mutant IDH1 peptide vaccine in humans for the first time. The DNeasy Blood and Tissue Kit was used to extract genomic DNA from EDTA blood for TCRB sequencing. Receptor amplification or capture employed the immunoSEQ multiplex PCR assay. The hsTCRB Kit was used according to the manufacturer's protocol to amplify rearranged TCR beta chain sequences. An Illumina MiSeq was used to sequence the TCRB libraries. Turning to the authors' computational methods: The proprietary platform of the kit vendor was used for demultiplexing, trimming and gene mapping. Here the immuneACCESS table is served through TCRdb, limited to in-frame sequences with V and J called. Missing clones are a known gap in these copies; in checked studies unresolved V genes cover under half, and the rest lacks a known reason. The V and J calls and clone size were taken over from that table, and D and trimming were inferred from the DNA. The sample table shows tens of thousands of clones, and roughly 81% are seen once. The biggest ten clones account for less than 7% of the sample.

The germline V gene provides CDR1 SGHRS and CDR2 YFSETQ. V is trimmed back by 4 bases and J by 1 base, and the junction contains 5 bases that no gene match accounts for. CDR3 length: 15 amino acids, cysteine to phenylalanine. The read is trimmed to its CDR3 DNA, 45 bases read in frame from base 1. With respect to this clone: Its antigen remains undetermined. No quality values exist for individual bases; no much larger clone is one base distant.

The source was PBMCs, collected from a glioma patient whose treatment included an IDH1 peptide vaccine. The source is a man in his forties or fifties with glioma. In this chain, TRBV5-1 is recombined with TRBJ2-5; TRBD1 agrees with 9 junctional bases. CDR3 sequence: CASSPRTGAQETQYF. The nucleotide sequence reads TGCGCCAGCAGCCCGAGGACAGGGGCCCAAGAGACCCAGTACTTC.